The next 27 T cell receptor beta chains were all read from a single sample in a study of molecular identifiers for immune sequencing clone quantification. TCRdb itself ran the PCR reads through MiXCR, one entry per CDR3 protein. The table includes roughly 55,000 distinct CDR3 sequences, about a third detected once. The sequencing input was naive CD8+ T cells from blood, with Jurkat cell RNA spiked in. Subset here: FACS-sorted CD8+CD4-CCR7+CD45RA+ naive T cells. The source of these receptors is a human donor in good health. Some libraries in this study had Jurkat cell RNA spiked in.

This clonotype appeared a few times. The chain joins TRBV27 to TRBJ2-7; tentative D call: TRBD2 (5 bases). The ends were cut back, 3 bases at V and 2 bases at J, with 11 bases in the middle. CDR1 MNHEY and CDR2 SMNVEV come from the germline V gene (reference sequence). The CDR3 has 14 amino acids. In DNA form, the CDR3 reads TGTGCCAGCAGTTTGGGGAGTACTACCTACGAGCAGTACTTC. This encodes CASSLGSTTYEQYF.

As to this clonotype: A much larger clone is a single base away; this may be a read error. This chain uses TRBV28 with TRBJ2-7; D is perhaps TRBD2 (5 bases). The CDR3 spans 14 residues. The germline V gene encodes CDR1 MDHEN and CDR2 SYDVKM. Deletions cut 4 bases from V and 9 bases from J, with 19 bases between. The CDR3 loop is CASSSTAGQLGQYF. As DNA, the CDR3 is TGTGCCAGCAGTTCCACCGCGGGCCAGCTAGGGCAGTACTTC.

Notes on this clonotype: A much larger clonotype is one base distant, so this may be a read error. The chain is built from TRBV29-1 and TRBJ2-3, with TRBD2 as a possible D gene (6 bases). From germline, CDR1 is SQVTM and CDR2 ANQGSEA. The CDR3 spans 12 residues. The V end lost 6 bases, the J end lost 1 base, and 8 bases lay between the germline ends. The CDR3: CSVGGGTDTQYF. The CDR3, as DNA: TGCAGCGTGGGGGGAGGCACAGATACGCAGTATTTT.

This clonotype was seen only a few times. The genes are TRBV6-2 or TRBV6-3 and TRBJ2-2, with 8 bases identical to TRBD1. V shed 0 bases and J 4 bases; nucleotides not matched to a gene: 4. Germline CDR1 and CDR2: MNHEY and SVGEGT. This CDR3 region has 16 residues. CDR3 sequence: CASSYSTGAFTGELFF. CDR3 coding DNA: TGTGCCAGCAGTTACTCGACAGGGGCCTTCACCGGGGAGCTGTTTTTT.

In its sample, this clonotype was seen many times. The chain links TRBV7-3 to TRBJ2-6, with D unresolved. Looked up from germline, CDR1 is SGHTA and CDR2 is FQGTGA. V was cut by 2 bases and J by 0 bases, with 17 bases left in between. There are 19 residues in the CDR3. CDR3 nucleotide sequence: TGTGCCAGCAGCTTATTACCTATCGACGACTCCTCTGGGGCCAACGTCCTGACTTTC. This sequence encodes CASSLLPIDDSSGANVLTF.

This clonotype occurred a few times. This chain joins TRBV3-1 and TRBJ2-2; 8 bases line up with TRBD2. CDR1 and CDR2 from the germline V gene are LGHDT and YNNKEL (reference sequence). Trimming at V came to 4 bases and at J to 1 base, leaving 8 bases not matched to a gene. The length of the CDR3 is 17 residues. This CDR3 is CASSPYSGRVNTGELFF. The CDR3, as DNA: TGTGCCAGCAGCCCCTATTCCGGGAGGGTGAACACCGGGGAGCTGTTTTTT. Full variable domain (remainder filled in from reference TRBV3-1 and TRBJ2-2): DTAVSQTPKYLVTQMGNDKSIKCEQNLGHDTMYWYKQDSKKFLKIMFSYNNKELIINETVPNRFSPKSPDKAHLNLHINSLELGDSAVYFCASSPYSGRVNTGELFFGEGSRLTVL.

This clonotype was seen a single time. This could be a read error, since a much larger clone is one nucleotide away. The chain employs TRBV5-4 and TRBJ2-7, with 7 positions matching TRBD2. Trimming removed 4 bases from V and 2 bases from J; junction bases left unmatched: 3. CDR1 is SGHNT and CDR2 is YYREEE in the germline V gene (reference sequence). The CDR3 is 13 amino acids. The chain's CDR3 is CASSTGTTYEQYF. The DNA of the CDR3 is TGTGCCAGCAGCACCGGGACTACCTACGAGCAGTACTTC.

This clonotype was detected once. This chain links TRBV7-9 with TRBJ2-3; D may match TRBD1 or TRBD2 (5 bases each). Trimming took 5 bases from V and 4 from J, leaving 13 bases between them. Germline V gene sequence: CDR1 SEHNR, CDR2 FQNEAQ (reference sequence). The CDR3 covers 14 residues. The CDR3 nucleotides read TGTGCCAGCAGCACGGGACCTGTCGCAGATACGCAGTATTTT. Translating it yields CASSTGPVADTQYF.

The chain carries TRBV6-5 and TRBJ1-2; 8 bases match TRBD1. V shed 8 bases and J 4 bases; nucleotides not matched to a gene: 0. This CDR3 contains 11 residues. Per germline, CDR1 MNHEY and CDR2 SVGAGI. The CDR3 spells CASGTGYGYTF. CDR3 sequence (DNA): TGTGCCAGCGGGACAGGCTATGGCTACACCTTC.

Points on this clonotype: This may be a read error: a much more frequent sequence differs by one nucleotide. The V gene is TRBV27, the J gene TRBJ2-7, with 9 positions matching TRBD2. CDR3 size: 14 residues. Per germline, CDR1 MNHEY and CDR2 SMNVEV (reference sequence). The chain's CDR3 is CASSPGLAVGERYF. The CDR3 region has the DNA TGTGCCAGCAGCCCGGGACTAGCTGTTGGCGAGCGGTACTTC.

The chain recombines TRBV29-1 with TRBJ1-2; 8 bases map to TRBD1. The CDR3 extends over 14 amino acids. Trimming took 2 bases from V and 7 from J; bases not matched to a gene: 9. Germline CDR1 SQVTM, CDR2 ANQGSEA. The CDR3 coding sequence is TGCAGCGTTGAAACCGGACAGGGTATAGGTGGCTACACCTTC. Translation: CSVETGQGIGGYTF.

This clonotype was observed a few times. Mismatch with germline at one junction end may stem from a read error. The chain is built from TRBV28 and TRBJ2-5; 8 bases match TRBD1. The CDR3 consists of 13 residues. Germline V gene lookup returns CDR1 MDHEN and CDR2 SYDVKM. The CDR3, as DNA: TGTGCCAGCGGTTTCGGACAGGGAGAGACCCAGTACTTC. Translation: CASGFGQGETQYF.

This clonotype was recorded a few times. V gene TRBV11-2 combines with J gene TRBJ2-2; 8 bases are a match to TRBD1. The CDR3 is 16 amino acids. The germline V gene has CDR1 SGHAT and CDR2 FQNNGV. The V gene end was trimmed by 7 bases and the J gene end by 6 bases; junction bases not matched to a gene: 13. In DNA form, the CDR3 reads TGTGCCAGCACCTCCACGGACAGGGAGGTGTCCGGGGAGCTGTTTTTT. Protein: CASTSTDREVSGELFF.

This chain uses TRBV3-2 with TRBJ2-3. TRBV3-2 is tagged as a pseudogene. There are 12 residues in the CDR3. The CDR3 nucleotides read TGTGCCAGCAGCCATTACTCAGATACGCAGAATTTT. Its translation: CASSHYSDTQNF.

This clonotype has just a few counts. This sequence joins TRBV28 and TRBJ1-1, with unresolved D. CDR1 is MDHEN and CDR2 is SYDVKM in the germline V gene. V lost 7 bases and J lost 1, with 10 bases in between. The CDR3 is made up of 13 amino acids. Here the CDR3 reads CASTLAGNTEAFF. CDR3 bases: TGTGCCAGCACCCTTGCAGGGAACACTGAAGCTTTCTTT.

The chain links TRBV2 to TRBJ2-7, with D tentatively TRBD2 (6 bases). The CDR3 has 15 residues. Looked up from germline, CDR1 is SNHLY and CDR2 is FYNNEI. V lost 2 bases to trimming and J lost 1 base, with 12 bases between them. The CDR3 spells CASSEWSGGSYEQYF. Written as DNA, the CDR3 is TGTGCCAGCAGTGAATGGAGTGGGGGGTCCTACGAGCAGTACTTC.

The rearrangement uses TRBV2 and TRBJ2-5; 12 positions agree with TRBD1. Germline V gene data show CDR1 as SNHLY and CDR2 as FYNNEI. The trim removed 8 bases at V and 1 base at J, leaving 2 bases unmatched. CDR3 length: 14 amino acids. The CDR3 DNA is TGTGCCAGCTCGGGACAGGGGGCCCAAGAGACCCAGTACTTC. Translating gives CASSGQGAQETQYF.

The sample holds many counts of this clonotype. This chain connects TRBV28 to TRBJ2-7; 7 bases match TRBD1. Germline V lookup: CDR1 MDHEN, CDR2 SYDVKM. V was pared by 5 bases and J by 3 bases, with 10 bases of the junction left unmatched. CDR3 length equals 15 residues. In DNA, the CDR3 is TGTGCCAGCAGTCTCACCGGGACAGCCGACTACGAGCAGTACTTC. Its protein product is CASSLTGTADYEQYF.

A remark on this clonotype: It may be a read error: a sequence one base away is much more abundant. The chain employs TRBV28 and TRBJ2-7, with D perhaps matching TRBD1 (6 bases). CDR3 length equals 15 residues. The germline V gene has CDR1 MDHEN and CDR2 SYDVKM. Here the CDR3 reads CASRTARQAPYAQYF. The CDR3 DNA sequence: TGTGCCAGCAGAACCGCGAGACAGGCACCCTACGCGCAGTACTTC.

As regards this clonotype: A single base separates this from a much larger clone, so it may be a read error. This chain connects TRBV7-6 to TRBJ2-3; 9 bases are a match to TRBD2. Germline V gene sequence: CDR1 SGHVS, CDR2 FNYEAQ. CDR3 length: 16 amino acids. The junction had 3 bases not matched to a gene; V was cut back by 1 base and J by 1 base. The CDR3 sequence is CASSLVQRGGTDTQYF. The CDR3 DNA reads TGTGCCAGCAGCTTAGTCCAGCGGGGGGGCACAGATACGCAGTATTTT.

This clonotype was detected ten times or more. CDR3 sequence: CASTQLGGLSTDTQYF. CDR3 DNA: TGTGCCAGCACTCAACTCGGGGGGCTTAGCACAGATACGCAGTATTTT. The genes are TRBV6-5 and TRBJ2-3; maybe TRBD2 (7 bases). V lost 7 bases, J lost 0 bases, and 17 bases lay in between. Per the germline V gene, CDR1 is MNHEY and CDR2 is SVGAGI. The CDR3 extends over 16 amino acids.

Details on this clonotype: A much larger clone sits a single nucleotide away, making a read error possible. The CDR3 ends on some other residue instead of the conserved phenylalanine or tryptophan, so this is likely a read error. The chain combines TRBV28 with TRBJ2-7; a weak D match, TRBD1 (6 bases). Germline CDR1 MDHEN, CDR2 SYDVKM. The ends were cut back, 8 bases at V and 7 bases at J, with 21 bases in the middle. This CDR3 comprises 14 residues. In DNA, the CDR3 is TGTGCCAGCTCGGTGATGGACAGCGAGGGGGAGCAGTACCTC. Amino acid sequence: CASSVMDSEGEQYL.

This clonotype was seen more than once but under ten times. V gene TRBV10-3 combines with J gene TRBJ2-4, with 7 nucleotides matching TRBD1. The CDR3 has 14 amino acids. The V and J ends lost 2 bases and 9 bases, in that order; junction bases with no gene match: 7. The V gene's germline CDR1 is ENHRY and CDR2 SYGVKD. The DNA for the CDR3 is TGTGCCATCAGTGAGATCCAGGGGGTGGGCATTCAGTACTTC. This codes for CAISEIQGVGIQYF.

This sequence joins TRBV29-1 and TRBJ2-5, with unresolved D. V lost 1 base, J lost 5 bases, and 5 bases lay in between. Germline lookup yields CDR1 SQVTM and CDR2 ANQGSEA. The CDR3 is made up of 11 amino acids. The CDR3 region has the DNA TGCAGCGTTGAAGTTAGGGAGACCCAGTACTTC. Its translation: CSVEVRETQYF.

Points on this clonotype: The CDR3 end shows no conserved phenylalanine or tryptophan, and so a read error is likely. Because the CDR3's place on the DNA is in doubt, the DNA is left out and the CDR3 is given as listed by TCRdb. The chain recombines TRBV10-3 with TRBJ2-3. Germline CDR1 is ENHRY and CDR2 is SYGVKD. The CDR3 adds up to 12 amino acids, both ends counted. CDR3 residues: CAISEWGETQNL.

The chain recombines TRBV12-3 or TRBV12-4 with TRBJ2-7; TRBD1 is a possible D gene (5 bases). Trimming stripped 5 bases from V and 4 bases from J, with 9 bases between. The CDR3 runs to 12 residues. The CDR3 nucleotides read TGTGCCAGCAGTCACCAGGGTTACGAGCAGTACTTC. This sequence encodes CASSHQGYEQYF.

The chain is built from TRBV15 and TRBJ2-7; 7 nucleotides match TRBD1. This CDR3 has 15 residues. Germline V gene lookup returns CDR1 LNHNV and CDR2 YYDKDF (reference sequence). The V segment lost 4 bases and the J segment 1 base; nucleotides outside the gene matches: 7. The CDR3 DNA is TGTGCCACCAGCATCAACAGGGGCCCTTCCTACGAGCAGTACTTC. Its protein product is CATSINRGPSYEQYF.